This TCR beta chain comes out of a study of cytomegalovirus exposure and HLA in healthy donors (dated by TCRdb to 2015 to 2018). Study-level background: According to an earlier analysis of 550 to 750 of the donors, 200 million or so T cells yielded 95 million to 140 million unique TCR beta sequences and about 300 Gb of sequence data. Using immunosequencing, the study profiled T cell repertoires from 666 subjects and related those repertoires to cytomegalovirus serostatus. Roughly 5 DR-DQ haplotypes were handled as single units for association and clustering, since linkage in the cohort was strong. Typing coverage varied by locus: about 620-630 donors for A, B, C, DRB1 and DQB1; around 560 for DQA1; more than 600 for DPA1; roughly 450 for DPB1. HLA typing included class I and class II loci at four-digit resolution. A separate validation cohort of some 130 different subjects was used in addition to the approximately 610-subject first cohort. Every discovery cohort repertoire had been produced on one sequencing platform. In the later analysis, no new phenotypic data were used to find candidate immune exposures; instead, reliance was placed on TCR beta sequences and their occurrence across donors. The study aimed to test whether cataloging public T cell receptors could reveal signatures of past pathogen exposure. Around 320 gigabases of sequencing data and tens of millions of unique TCR sequences were included in an early release covering several hundred HLA-typed donors. In a later analysis, previously published TCR beta repertoires from 600 to 850 donors were re-analyzed and high-resolution HLA genotyping was added so that TCR occurrence patterns could be studied. To predict cytomegalovirus infection status, the study combined high-throughput TCR immunosequencing, statistical association of individual TCRs with disease status, and machine learning. Among almost 400 genotyped donors of the cohort, an average of roughly 240,000 unique TCR beta nucleotide sequences were sequenced per donor, roughly 18% of them non-productive. An earlier analysis of fewer than 750 of the donors used high-throughput TCR beta sequencing to judge whether each TCR beta V gene segment behaved as functional or pseudogenic. Alongside the repertoire data, information on donor age, sex, ethnicity and CMV serostatus was compiled. The genetic ancestry cluster associated with self-reported Caucasian donors included over 65% of the 300 to 450 genotyped donors. A later genetic analysis took genome-wide SNP genotypes for about 55% of the 666 donors and used that subset as a discovery cohort.

The cohort was made up of several hundred healthy bone marrow donors. All cohort members were sampled while nominally healthy, although unrecorded immune exposures were likely present. The donor tested CMV seronegative and was one of the 352 seronegative cohort members. Each donor provided a peripheral blood sample, and peripheral blood mononuclear cells were used for TCR beta sequencing. Genomic DNA extraction from the blood cell samples was performed with the Qiagen DNeasy Blood Extraction Kit. CDR1 and CDR2 were assigned from the germline V gene as MNHNS and SASEGT. From the cysteine through the phenylalanine, the CDR3 covers 16 amino acids. Only CDR3 DNA remains: 48 bases, in frame from the first base. V is cut by 2 bases and J by 6 bases, and the space between the germline ends is 17 bases. Library preparation employed the immunoSEQ multiplex PCR assay. For the multiplex PCR, a mixture combining 60 forward primers for TCR Vbeta segments and 13 reverse primers for TCR Jbeta segments was used. Amplification of the CDR3 region of rearranged TCR beta genes was performed with a multiplex PCR assay on genomic DNA. The amplified TCR beta libraries were sequenced on the Illumina HiSeq System as 87-base-pair reads. In the paper's pipeline: A later analysis tallied 75 million to 95 million unique TCR beta chains across the 666 repertoires, and some 10 million of those chains were shared by two or more donors. Raw reads were error-corrected and collapsed into unique sequences with a nearest-neighbor algorithm that merged closely related sequences to remove PCR and sequencing errors. V, D and J gene segments were assigned by aligning CDR3 sequences to IMGT reference sequences. Each retained sequence needed at least a six-nucleotide match to both a V gene segment and a J gene segment. Rearrangements were called productive when the CDR3 lacked stop codons and stayed in frame with V and J; all others were non-productive. CDR3 was defined according to IMGT convention as the region running from the second conserved V-encoded cysteine to the conserved J-encoded phenylalanine. The earlier analysis of some 580 of the donors excluded any sequence lacking an unambiguous match to a single V gene segment. An earlier analysis of roughly 590 of the donors called V segments functional above 56.7% productive rearrangements and segregating when the between-donor standard deviation exceeded 5%. A statistical classification framework was built to diagnose cytomegalovirus status from the catalog of TCR beta chain sequences. A later analysis assigned V and J genes by comparing TCR nucleotide sequences with IMGT/GENE-DB human TR gene sequences. In a later analysis, CDR3 sequences and most-parsimonious VDJ recombination scenarios were assigned using the TCRdist pipeline. In a later analysis, each TCR beta chain was defined by its CDR3 amino acid sequence together with its V-gene family, and reads without a unique V-gene family were excluded. To address suspected cross-contamination and a sequencing artifact, a later analysis removed 592 highly shared, low-generation-probability nucleotide sequences. A later analysis calculated a clonal expansion index for each public chain from normalized within-repertoire ranks of inferred template counts. Generation probabilities in a later analysis came from a VDJ recombination model fitted to out-of-frame rearrangements, and those results were checked against IGoR. A later analysis scored TCR-TCR, TCR-HLA and TCR-CMV co-occurrence with hypergeometric tests, applying a repertoire-size bias correction to TCR pairs. False discovery rates were estimated in a later analysis by permuting HLA or CMV assignments 20 times. A later analysis grouped co-occurring TCRs with DBSCAN, adding TCRdist sequence similarity when clustering within HLA-allele-positive subsets. Co-occurrence clustering excluded repertoires with fewer than 30,000 or more than 120,000 public chains, plus five with anomalous nucleotide sharing. TCRdb limited this immuneACCESS table to in-frame rearrangements with V and J called. A share of clones is missing; checked studies link under half to unresolved V genes, and the rest is unexplained. V and J calls and clone size come straight from that table; D and trimming were deduced from the DNA. This sample holds about 200,000 clones; 70% to 80% were observed only once. Jointly, the top ten make up 3% to 4.5% of the sample.

What the work shows at the level of the full study, not this receptor alone: In a later analysis, some 17,000 TCR beta sequences were associated with specific HLA alleles at a false discovery rate of 0.05. Assigning TCR associations to individual alleles was difficult when HLA alleles, especially DR and DQ, strongly co-occurred. A further reported finding was that TCR beta sequences accurately predicted the HLA-A and HLA-B alleles for most subjects in the first cohort. Most TCR sequences were seen in very few donors, while some public TCRs were found in many individuals. According to the authors, the approach could potentially be generalized to other disease states and immunological phenotypes. An earlier analysis of some 590 of the donors showed that most TCR beta V segments appeared in productive rearrangements either about 87% or about 30% of the time, which broadly matched IMGT annotations. Some IMGT-functional V segments, including TRBV6-2 and TRBV6-3, could not be told apart with the 87-base-pair reads, so those segments were excluded. Because HLA typing was missing for some donors at each locus, association tests included only the typed subset. According to a later analysis, parvovirus B19, influenza, CMV and Epstein-Barr virus appeared linked to several top co-occurrence clusters. CMV serostatus was the only immune exposure information available for the cohort. This cohort had only TCR beta chains sequenced, and the lack of alpha or paired-chain data limited which features could be detected. The sequencing pipeline was judged likely to have produced a cluster of highly shared sequence variants as a technical artifact. A later genetic analysis reported fewer N-insertions in productive TCRs among donors in an Asian-associated ancestry cluster than the roughly 700-donor mean. According to a later analysis, most CMV-associated TCR beta chains appeared to be HLA-restricted, and the HLA associations seemed to be driven largely by CMV exposure. The classifier was reported to diagnose cytomegalovirus status with high specificity and sensitivity in both the original and validation cohorts. Compared with equally common non-associated chains, HLA-associated TCR beta chains in a later analysis were more clonally expanded and had lower generation probabilities. The earlier analysis of fewer than 750 of the donors excluded roughly 17 rarely observed V segments, including chromosome 9 orphons, because counts were too low. In vitro tests confirmed that a few of the cytomegalovirus-associated TCR beta chains recognize cytomegalovirus antigens. Sequencing depth was assumed to be roughly uniform across donors in the presence/absence analyses, though that assumption may not hold. A later analysis found that TCR association rates varied across HLA loci, with DRB1 alleles showing the most associated TCRs and HLA-C alleles the fewest. A total of some 180 TCR beta chains were listed by the study as associated with cytomegalovirus. Linkage disequilibrium might explain the correlated functional status among segregating V segments, but an unknown experimental factor could not be ruled out. In a later genetic analysis, a missense DCLRE1C variant was associated with V-gene and J-gene trimming of TCR beta chains, and the association was replicated in an independent cohort.

With respect to this clone: Which antigen it targets is not known. Base qualities are not at hand, and no much larger clone is one base apart.

Input material: PBMCs. The sequence derives from a male donor in good health and CMV-seronegative. The receptor chain draws on TRBV6-1 and TRBJ2-1; the D segment could be TRBD2, given 6 matching bases. The nucleotides are TGTGCCAGCAGTGAAAATATTGGCGGGACGGGCAATGAGCAGTTCTTC. Its translation reads: CASSENIGGTGNEQFF.